Listed below are T cell receptor beta chains from one sample, sequenced in a study of blood T cell repertoires in COVID-19. This table comes from immunoSEQ multiplex PCR, and its TCRdb copy is limited to in-frame clones, with some not included. The sample yields some 200,000 clones, about 80% seen once. Sequenced: PBMCs or T cells enriched from blood (not recorded which). The source is a woman in her thirties or forties with acute COVID-19. Both conserved end residues are part of each CDR3. Each record gives: J gene, V gene, clone size, D gene, CDR3 protein, CDR3 DNA. The D gene is left open where the match is weak. Clone size is shown for a subset of rows, as once, few, many or a class of expanded clone.

TRBJ1-1 | TRBV19 | . | TRBD1 | CASSQDRRNTEAFF | TGTGCCAGTAGTCAGGACAGGAGAAACACTGAAGCTTTCTTT
TRBJ1-2 | TRBV10-2 | . | . | CASSSAGPYGYTF | TGCGCCAGCAGTAGCGCAGGGCCCTATGGCTACACCTTC
TRBJ2-7 | TRBV19 | . | . | CASRGQGQTAGDSYEQYF | TGTGCCAGTAGGGGACAGGGTCAAACAGCGGGGGATTCCTACGAGCAGTACTTC
TRBJ2-1 | TRBV6-5 | . | . | CASSTYSSSYNEQFF | TGTGCCAGCAGTACCTACAGTAGCTCCTACAATGAGCAGTTCTTC
TRBJ1-1 | TRBV11-2 | . | . | CASSHPGGALANTEAFF | TGTGCCAGCAGCCATCCGGGTGGGGCGCTTGCAAACACTGAAGCTTTCTTT
TRBJ1-5 | TRBV7-9 | . | TRBD1 | CASSLGTGNQPQHF | TGTGCCAGCAGCTTAGGGACAGGGAATCAGCCCCAGCATTTT
TRBJ1-2 | TRBV10-3 | . | . | CAISEGVYGYTF | TGTGCCATCAGTGAAGGGGTATATGGCTACACCTTC
TRBJ1-6 | TRBV5-1 | once | . | CASSLSGNKNSPLHF | TGCGCCAGCAGCTTGTCTGGCAATAAGAATTCACCCCTCCACTTT
TRBJ2-3 | TRBV30 | . | TRBD2 | CAWREGLAGGWSDTQYF | TGTGCCTGGAGAGAGGGACTAGCGGGAGGATGGAGTGATACGCAGTATTTT
TRBJ2-3 | TRBV18 | once | TRBD2 | CASSPRAGSTDTQYF | TGTGCCAGCTCACCAAGAGCGGGGAGCACAGATACGCAGTATTTT
TRBJ1-1 | TRBV5-4 | . | TRBD1 | CASRDLGDSLNTEAFF | TGTGCCAGCAGGGACTTGGGGGACAGTTTGAACACTGAAGCTTTCTTT
TRBJ1-5 | TRBV28 | . | TRBD1 | CASTDRGGQPQHF | TGTGCCAGCACAGACAGGGGGGGTCAGCCCCAGCATTTT
TRBJ2-7 | TRBV28 | . | TRBD1 | CASSSPPGQGNYEQYF | TGTGCCAGCAGTTCCCCTCCTGGACAGGGAAACTACGAGCAGTACTTC
TRBJ2-1 | TRBV7-9 | . | . | CASSLEQKSYNEQFF | TGTGCCAGCAGCTTAGAACAGAAGTCCTACAATGAGCAGTTCTTC
TRBJ1-2 | TRBV2 | . | TRBD1 | CASKAGQGNYGYTF | TGTGCCAGCAAGGCGGGACAGGGGAACTATGGCTACACCTTC
TRBJ2-3 | TRBV9 | . | TRBD1 | CANTGGVPDTQYF | TGTGCCAATACAGGGGGCGTACCAGATACGCAGTATTTT
TRBJ2-5 | TRBV6-6 | . | . | CASSFVKETQYF | TGTGCCAGCAGCTTCGTTAAAGAGACCCAGTACTTC
TRBJ1-6 | TRBV4-3 | . | TRBD1 | CASSPDPGGTGDNSPLHF | TGCGCCAGCAGCCCTGATCCCGGCGGGACAGGGGACAATTCACCCCTCCACTTT
TRBJ1-3 | TRBV30 | once | . | CAWASDSGNTIYF | TGTGCCTGGGCCAGTGACTCTGGAAACACCATATATTTT
TRBJ1-1 | TRBV5-1 | . | TRBD1 | CASTMGDRELEDTEAFF | TGCGCCAGCACGATGGGGGACAGGGAACTGGAGGACACTGAAGCTTTCTTT
TRBJ2-1 | TRBV18 | . | TRBD1 | CASQFPDRGLGRHYNEQFF | TGTGCCAGCCAATTTCCGGACAGGGGGCTTGGGCGCCACTACAATGAGCAGTTCTTC
TRBJ1-1 | TRBV5-4 | . | . | CASRTGGRAEAFF | TGTGCCAGCAGGACCGGGGGGAGGGCTGAAGCTTTCTTT
TRBJ2-5 | TRBV14 | . | TRBD1 | CASSRGRDRYQETQYF | TGTGCCAGCAGCCGAGGCCGGGACAGGTACCAAGAGACCCAGTACTTC
TRBJ1-2 | TRBV9 | . | TRBD1 | CASSGGTAPPYNFYGYTF | TGTGCCAGCAGCGGGGGGACAGCGCCGCCCTACAACTTCTATGGCTACACCTTC
TRBJ2-1 | TRBV2 | . | . | CASSVQQGSNEQFF | TGTGCCAGCAGTGTTCAGCAGGGGTCTAACGAGCAGTTCTTC
TRBJ2-1 | TRBV3-1/TRBV3-2 | . | TRBD2 | CASSLLAGGNEQFF | TGTGCCAGCAGCCTCCTAGCGGGGGGCAATGAGCAGTTCTTC
TRBJ2-3 | TRBV5-1 | . | TRBD1 | CASSLVGQASDTQYF | TGCGCCAGCAGCTTGGTGGGACAGGCCTCAGATACGCAGTATTTT
TRBJ1-2 | TRBV4-1 | . | . | CASSQPGHSLDGYTF | TGCGCCAGCAGCCAACCGGGACACTCGCTTGATGGCTACACCTTC
TRBJ2-1 | TRBV20-1 | . | TRBD2 | CSASERGVSSYNEQFF | TGCAGTGCTAGTGAGCGGGGGGTCAGCTCCTACAATGAGCAGTTCTTC
TRBJ2-7 | TRBV6-5 | . | TRBD1 | CASSYSRQGNYEQYF | TGTGCCAGCAGTTACTCTCGACAGGGCAACTACGAGCAGTACTTC
TRBJ2-7 | TRBV18 | . | . | CASSPTLMQGGSVYEQYF | TGTGCCAGCTCACCAACATTAATGCAGGGAGGAAGTGTATACGAGCAGTACTTC
TRBJ2-1 | TRBV11-2 | . | . | CASSLSPPGQFF | TGTGCCAGCAGCTTATCCCCCCCGGGGCAGTTCTTC
TRBJ2-1 | TRBV28 | . | TRBD2 | CASSSSSGRDNEQFF | TGTGCCAGCAGTTCCTCTAGCGGGAGGGACAATGAGCAGTTCTTC
TRBJ2-2 | TRBV3-1/TRBV3-2 | few | . | CASSHPRRDGELFF | TGTGCCAGCTCGCATCCCCGGCGGGACGGGGAGCTGTTTTTT
TRBJ2-3 | TRBV30 | . | TRBD2 | CAWSVKERGRTDTQYF | TGTGCCTGGAGTGTAAAGGAGCGGGGCCGCACAGATACGCAGTATTTT
TRBJ1-5 | TRBV29-1 | . | . | CSVSEGNQPQHF | TGCAGCGTAAGTGAGGGCAATCAGCCCCAGCATTTT
TRBJ1-5 | TRBV7-9 | . | . | CASSLDGVQPQHF | TGTGCCAGCAGCTTAGACGGGGTTCAGCCCCAGCATTTT
TRBJ1-1 | TRBV7-3 | . | TRBD1 | CASSLLGQGGSTEAFF | TGTGCCAGCAGCTTACTCGGACAGGGGGGGTCGACTGAAGCTTTCTTT
TRBJ2-7 | TRBV28 | . | TRBD2 | CASSLSIAGVTAYEQYF | TGTGCCAGCAGTTTATCCATAGCGGGAGTTACGGCCTACGAGCAGTACTTC
TRBJ2-7 | TRBV9 | . | TRBD2 | CEREERYEQYF | TGTGAGCGGGAGGAACGCTACGAGCAGTACTTC
TRBJ2-2 | TRBV7-9 | once | TRBD2 | CASTPKFAGRGTGELFF | TGTGCCAGCACCCCAAAATTCGCCGGGAGGGGTACCGGGGAGCTGTTTTTT
TRBJ2-5 | TRBV20-1 | . | . | CSASSAFSDLPDSYQETQYF | TGCAGTGCTAGTTCGGCCTTCTCCGACCTTCCCGACTCCTACCAAGAGACCCAGTACTTC
TRBJ2-7 | TRBV29-1 | . | TRBD1 | CSVETTGGEQYF | TGCAGCGTTGAGACTACAGGGGGCGAGCAGTACTTC
TRBJ2-7 | TRBV12-3/TRBV12-4 | . | . | CASSPGQNEQYF | TGTGCCAGCAGCCCGGGACAAAACGAGCAGTACTTC
TRBJ1-5 | TRBV7-6 | many | TRBD1 | CASSQGGDQPQHF | TGTGCCAGCAGCCAAGGGGGCGATCAGCCCCAGCATTTT
TRBJ2-1 | TRBV3-1/TRBV3-2 | . | . | CASSPGVDEQFF | TGTGCCAGCAGTCCGGGGGTAGATGAGCAGTTCTTC
TRBJ2-3 | TRBV6-5 | once | . | CASRERVSTDTQYF | TGTGCCAGCAGAGAGCGGGTTAGCACAGATACGCAGTATTTT
TRBJ2-5 | TRBV5-1 | . | . | CASSTSGQWLETQYF | TGCGCCAGCAGCACCTCCGGACAGTGGTTGGAGACCCAGTACTTC
TRBJ1-6 | TRBV3-1/TRBV3-2 | . | TRBD1 | CASSGQGRGGSPLHF | TGTGCCAGCAGCGGACAGGGGCGCGGCGGTTCACCCCTCCACTTT
TRBJ1-1 | TRBV7-9 | . | . | CASSLWGPSTEAFF | TGTGCCAGCAGCTTATGGGGCCCGAGCACTGAAGCTTTCTTT
TRBJ1-2 | TRBV19 | once | TRBD1 | CASTQTGTGRYGYTF | TGTGCCAGTACCCAGACCGGGACAGGTCGATATGGCTACACCTTC